This TCR beta chain was identified in a study of cytomegalovirus exposure and HLA in healthy donors (dated by TCRdb to the late 2010s). Describing the broader study: An earlier analysis of 587 of the donors reported more than 250 Gb of sequence data and 117 million unique TCR beta sequences from about 200 million T cells. About 300 gigabases of sequencing data and approximately 84 million unique TCR sequences were included in an early release covering roughly 600 HLA-typed donors. Of the 350 to 450 genotyped donors, 81% were placed in the genetic ancestry cluster associated with self-reported Caucasian donors. The study aimed to test whether signatures of past pathogen exposure could be identified by cataloging public T cell receptors. The study used immunosequencing to profile the T cell repertoires of some 600 subjects and linked those repertoires to cytomegalovirus serostatus. A separate validation cohort of 90 to 150 different subjects was used in addition to the 666-subject first cohort. To predict cytomegalovirus infection status, the study brought together high-throughput TCR immunosequencing, statistical association of individual TCRs with disease status, and machine learning. In a later analysis, previously published TCR beta repertoires from roughly 710 donors were re-analyzed and high-resolution HLA genotyping was added so that TCR occurrence patterns could be studied. Rather than using new phenotypic data, the later analysis identified candidate immune exposures from TCR beta sequences and from how often those sequences occurred across donors. To decide whether each TCR beta V gene segment behaved as functional or pseudogenic, an earlier analysis of approximately 590 of the donors relied on high-throughput TCR beta sequencing. Donor age, sex, ethnicity and CMV serostatus were compiled together with the repertoire data. A later genetic analysis used genome-wide SNP genotypes for 398 of the 666 donors, treating that subset as a discovery cohort. All discovery cohort repertoires had been generated on a single sequencing platform. HLA typing included class I and class II loci at four-digit resolution. The number of donors typed differed by locus, with roughly 620-630 for A, B, C, DRB1 and DQB1, roughly 550 for DQA1, 600 to 610 for DPA1, and approximately 470 for DPB1. Several DR-DQ haplotypes were treated as single units for association and clustering because of strong linkage in the cohort. On average, roughly 240,000 unique TCR beta nucleotide sequences were sequenced per donor among about 400 genotyped donors of the cohort, with about 19% of those sequences being non-productive.

Results and caveats for the whole study, not just this receptor: The classifier was reported to diagnose cytomegalovirus status with high specificity and sensitivity in both the original cohort and the validation cohort. Linkage disequilibrium might explain the correlated functional status among segregating V segments, but an unknown experimental factor could not be ruled out. Compared with the approximately 710-donor mean, donors in an Asian-associated ancestry cluster had fewer N-insertions in productive TCRs, according to a later genetic analysis. A cluster of highly shared sequence variants was judged likely to represent a technical artifact of the sequencing pipeline. The study gave a list of under 200 TCR beta chains associated with cytomegalovirus. In an earlier analysis of approximately 600 of the donors, most TCR beta V segments were observed in productive rearrangements about 87% or about 30% of the time, broadly matching IMGT annotations. In a later analysis, several top co-occurrence clusters were reported to appear linked to parvovirus B19, influenza, CMV and Epstein-Barr virus. Because the 87-base-pair reads could not distinguish some IMGT-functional V segments, including TRBV6-2 and TRBV6-3, those segments were excluded. A few of the identified cytomegalovirus-associated TCR beta chains were confirmed in vitro to be specific for cytomegalovirus antigens. In a later analysis, most CMV-associated TCR beta chains were found to appear HLA-restricted, with HLA associations seemingly driven largely by CMV exposure. Sequencing depth was assumed to be roughly uniform across donors in the presence/absence analyses, though that assumption may not hold. A later analysis found that TCR association rates varied across HLA loci, with DRB1 alleles showing the most associated TCRs and HLA-C alleles the fewest. A later analysis found that HLA-associated TCR beta chains were more clonally expanded and had lower generation probabilities than equally common non-associated chains. The only immune exposure information available for the cohort was CMV serostatus. At a false discovery rate of 0.05, a later analysis linked 15,000 to 20,000 TCR beta sequences to specific HLA alleles. Assigning TCR associations to individual alleles was difficult when HLA alleles, especially DR and DQ, strongly co-occurred. A further reported finding was that TCR beta sequences accurately predicted the HLA-A and HLA-B alleles for most subjects in the first cohort. Because HLA typing was unavailable for some donors at each locus, only the typed subset was used in association tests. An association between a missense DCLRE1C variant and V-gene and J-gene trimming of TCR beta chains was found in a later genetic analysis and replicated in an independent cohort. Most TCR sequences were observed very rarely across donors, whereas some public TCRs were present in many individuals. The authors suggested that the approach could potentially be generalized to other disease states and immunological phenotypes. The earlier analysis of 587 of the donors excluded roughly 16 rarely observed V segments, including chromosome 9 orphons, because counts were too low. This cohort had only TCR beta chains sequenced, and the lack of alpha or paired-chain data limited which features could be detected.

The CDR3 runs 15 residues from the cysteine to the phenylalanine. Only CDR3 DNA remains: 45 bases, in frame from the first base. CDR1 WNHNN and CDR2 SYGVQD were looked up in the germline V gene (reference sequence). The germline V end is reduced by 6 bases and the J end by 7 bases; junction bases left unmatched: 6. This clone was seen a single time. The antigen this receptor binds is unknown. No base quality information exists; no much larger clone differs at one position. The method was the immunoSEQ multiplex PCR assay. For the multiplex PCR, a mixture combining 60 forward primers for TCR Vbeta segments and 13 reverse primers for TCR Jbeta segments was used. A multiplex PCR assay on genomic DNA amplified the CDR3 region of rearranged TCR beta genes. On the Illumina HiSeq System, the amplified TCR beta libraries were sequenced as 87-base-pair reads. Concerning the study's data processing: A later analysis counted about 80 million unique TCR beta chains across the 650 to 700 repertoires, and some 11 million of these chains were shared by at least two donors. To remove PCR and sequencing errors, raw reads were error-corrected and collapsed into unique sequences using a nearest-neighbor algorithm that merged closely related sequences. Alignment of CDR3 sequences to IMGT reference sequences was used to assign V, D and J gene segments. For a sequence to be retained, a match of at least six nucleotides to both a V gene segment and a J gene segment was required. Rearrangements were called productive when the CDR3 lacked stop codons and stayed in frame with V and J; all others were non-productive. Following IMGT convention, CDR3 was defined as the stretch from the second conserved V-encoded cysteine to the conserved J-encoded phenylalanine. In an earlier analysis of 587 of the donors, sequences lacking an unambiguous match to a single V gene segment were excluded. In an earlier analysis of several hundred of the donors, V segments were called functional above 56.7% productive rearrangements and were called segregating when the between-donor standard deviation exceeded 5%. A statistical classification framework was built to diagnose cytomegalovirus status from the catalog of TCR beta chain sequences. A later analysis assigned V and J genes by comparing TCR nucleotide sequences with IMGT/GENE-DB human TR gene sequences. Using the TCRdist pipeline, a later analysis assigned CDR3 sequences along with most-parsimonious VDJ recombination scenarios. A later analysis defined each TCR beta chain by its CDR3 amino acid sequence plus V-gene family, and excluded reads lacking a unique V-gene family. As a way to deal with suspected cross-contamination and a sequencing artifact, a later analysis dropped 500 to 700 nucleotide sequences that were highly shared and had low generation probability. For each public chain, a later analysis derived a clonal expansion index from normalized ranks of inferred template counts within each repertoire. In a later analysis, generation probabilities were computed using a VDJ recombination model fitted to out-of-frame rearrangements, and the results were checked against IGoR. A later analysis scored TCR-TCR, TCR-HLA and TCR-CMV co-occurrence with hypergeometric tests, applying a repertoire-size bias correction to TCR pairs. In a later analysis, false discovery rates were estimated by permuting HLA or CMV assignments 20 times. In a later analysis, co-occurring TCRs were grouped using DBSCAN, with TCRdist sequence similarity added in when clustering inside HLA-allele-positive subsets. Repertoires with fewer than 30,000 or more than 120,000 public chains were left out of co-occurrence clustering, as were a few repertoires with anomalous nucleotide sharing. Not all clones reach the TCRdb copy of this immuneACCESS table, which keeps in-frame sequences only. Checked studies attribute under half of the gap to unresolved V genes and leave the rest unexplained. D and trimming come from the DNA, and the V and J calls and clone size come from that table. The sample table shows 180,000 or so clones, and over 75% are seen once. Roughly 8.8% of the sample goes to the ten largest clones.

In total, roughly 670 healthy bone marrow donors made up the cohort. At the time of sampling, all cohort members were nominally healthy, though unrecorded immune exposures were likely present. The donor tested CMV seropositive, placing the donor among the 289 seropositive members of the cohort. A peripheral blood sample was provided by each donor, and peripheral blood mononuclear cells were used for TCR beta sequencing. The Qiagen DNeasy Blood Extraction Kit was used to extract genomic DNA from the blood cell samples. The sequence was obtained from a man aged 18-30 years in good health and CMV-seropositive. The sequence joins TRBV10-1 to TRBJ2-3, with 14 junctional bases fitting TRBD2. Sequenced input: PBMCs. The DNA sequence is as follows: TGCGCCAGCAGCGGACTAGCGGGGGGACCGAATACGCAGTATTTT. Translated, this gives CASSGLAGGPNTQYF.